The sequence of this T cell receptor (beta chain) was determined in a study of PD-1 blockade in mismatch repair-deficient tumors. Study findings and constraints: After pembrolizumab, tumor-resident clones rose rapidly, then generally contracted before radiologic responses.

Details on this clone: What it recognizes is unknown.

A few pembrolizumab responders had their TCRs sequenced. The germline CDR1 and CDR2 sequences are MNHNS and SASEGT. The CDR3 is made up of 13 amino acids. The V end lost 1 base, the J end lost 1 base, and 5 bases lay between the germline ends. Data came from immunoSEQ multiplex PCR; TCRdb stores just in-frame clones and leaves some out. The table lists 100,000 or so clones, 82% of them singletons, with roughly 6.2% in the top ten. The source was peripheral blood, collected approximately 36 weeks after starting pembrolizumab. This sequence originates from an adult with mismatch repair-deficient cancer. The chain employs TRBV6-1 and TRBJ2-7; D remains ambiguous. CDR3 sequence (DNA): TGTGCCAGCAGTGAAGGACCTTCCTACGAGCAGTACTTC. Its protein is CASSEGPSYEQYF.